One and the same sample provided the 5 T cell receptor beta chains below, sequenced in a study of beta chain features in type 1 diabetes. Expressed TCRB transcripts were sequenced because the isolated RNA had all been reverse transcribed beforehand. Clones were sequenced by immunoSEQ multiplex PCR, and TCRdb holds only the in-frame ones, with some missing. This table holds around 300,000 clones, 14% found once. Sequenced input: central memory CD4+ T cells from blood. These TCRs come from a man younger than 40 in good health.

This clone was counted many times. Other DNA sequences in the same sample also yield this CDR3. CDR3 DNA sequence: TGTGCCAGCAACTCCTACAATGAGCAGTTCTTC. Its protein product is CASNSYNEQFF. This sequence joins TRBV7-9 and TRBJ2-1; D remains unclear. The germline CDR1 and CDR2 sequences are SEHNR and FQNEAQ (reference sequence). With 7 bases removed from V and 0 bases from J, the gap between germline ends came to 1 base. CDR3 length equals 11 residues.

This clone has more than one count but fewer than ten. V is TRBV6-6 and J is TRBJ1-2; D not certain. Trimming shortened V by 5 bases and J by 7 bases, and 17 bases separated the two germline ends. Germline CDR1 reads MNHNY; CDR2 reads SVGAGI (reference sequence). This CDR3 region has 14 residues. This CDR3 reads CASSGLLLNSGYTF. For the CDR3, the DNA is TGTGCCAGCAGTGGACTGTTATTAAATTCTGGCTACACCTTC.

Regarding this clone: A much larger clone differs from this one at a single base, so this may be a read error. The DNA for the CDR3 is TGTGCCAGCAGCTTAGAAGCCGGGGAGCTGTTTTTT. It specifies CASSLEAGELFF. J is TRBJ2-2 and V is TRBV11-3; D gene ambiguous. V shed 0 bases and J shed 6 bases, with 2 bases lying between them. The CDR3 length is 12 residues. CDR1 and CDR2 (germline): SGHNT, YENEEA.

The chain employs TRBV10-3 and TRBJ2-5, with a tentative D call TRBD1 (7 bases). V lost 0 bases to trimming and J lost 4 bases, with 12 bases between them. Germline-derived CDR1 and CDR2 are ENHRY and SYGVKD. The length of the CDR3 is 15 residues. As DNA, the CDR3 is TGTGCCATCAGTGAGTCTCAGGGGGGCGGAGAGACCCAGTACTTC. Residues: CAISESQGGGETQYF.

This clone was detected ten times or more. The rearrangement joins TRBV13 to TRBJ2-1; 9 bases map to TRBD1. Looked up from germline, CDR1 is PRHDT and CDR2 is FYEKMQ (reference sequence). CDR3 length equals 15 residues. Trimming at V came to 5 bases and at J to 7 bases, leaving 9 bases not matched to a gene. CDR3 DNA: TGTGCCAGCAGCCCTAGTATTGGACAGGGGAATGAGCAGTTCTTC. Translating it yields CASSPSIGQGNEQFF. Full variable domain (missing parts from reference TRBV13 and TRBJ2-1): AAGVIQSPRHLIKEKRETATLKCYPIPRHDTVYWYQQGPGQDPQFLISFYEKMQSDKGSIPDRFSAQQFSDYHSELNMSSLELGDSALYFCASSPSIGQGNEQFFGPGTRLTVL.